These 22 T cell receptor beta chains came from one sample sequenced in a study of identical twins. TCRdb re-derived calls from the 5' RACE reads in MiXCR, one entry per CDR3 protein. This sample has some 760,000 distinct CDR3 sequences; approximately 18% occur once, and the top ten carry around 13%. This sample also appeared in a second study, on T cells expressing NK-cell markers.

Sequences were obtained from PBMCs. The receptors derive from a woman under 30 in good health.

This clonotype came up a few times. The chain is built from TRBV5-1 and TRBJ2-4, with D unclear. The germline CDR1 and CDR2 sequences are SGHRS and YFSETQ. This CDR3 has 13 amino acids. V lost 1 base and J 7 bases, leaving 9 bases between the germline ends. The DNA of the CDR3 is TGCGCCAGCAGCTTGTCGATGGGGAACATTCAGTACTTC. Protein product: CASSLSMGNIQYF.

This chain uses TRBV2 with TRBJ2-5, with D possibly being TRBD2 (5 bases). Germline V lookup: CDR1 SNHLY, CDR2 FYNNEI. The CDR3 runs to 12 residues. V shed 4 bases and J shed 2 bases, with 5 bases lying between them. The CDR3 sequence: CASSAGQETQYF. CDR3 nucleotides: TGTGCCAGCAGTGCGGGGCAAGAGACCCAGTACTTC.

The chain recombines TRBV29-1 with TRBJ2-7, with a tentative D call TRBD2 (5 bases). Germline values: CDR1 SQVTM, CDR2 ANQGSEA. V lost 5 bases and J 2 bases, leaving 13 bases between the germline ends. The CDR3 loop spans 13 amino acids. CDR3 nucleotide sequence: TGCAGCGTTAGTCTCGGAGGCGCCTACGAGCAGTACTTC. Its protein is CSVSLGGAYEQYF.

This clonotype occurred a few times. The rearrangement links TRBV18 to TRBJ1-2, with D maybe TRBD1 (5 bases). Trimming pared 2 bases from V and 5 bases from J, leaving 15 bases between. There are 15 residues in the CDR3. Germline CDR1 KGHSH, CDR2 LQKENI. The CDR3 nucleotides read TGTGCCAGCTCACCAGCTGCCCAGGGCCTGTATGGCTACACCTTC. Translation: CASSPAAQGLYGYTF.

The DNA of the CDR3 is TGTGCCAGCAGCCGAATAGGGGCCTACGAGCAGTACTTC. It yields the protein CASSRIGAYEQYF. This chain uses TRBV11-2 with TRBJ2-7, with D possibly TRBD1 on 5 matching bases. Between the trimmed V and J ends, which lost 5 bases and 2 bases, there was a span of 10 bases. Germline CDR1 reads SGHAT; CDR2 reads FQNNGV. This CDR3 comprises 13 residues.

This clonotype was seen ten or more times. The V call is TRBV5-1, the J call TRBJ2-1; D call uncertain. Germline V CDR1 and CDR2: SGHRS, YFSETQ. V shed 4 bases and J shed 8 bases, with 16 bases lying between them. The CDR3 sequence is 14 residues long. This chain's CDR3 is CASSITNLRDEQFF. CDR3 DNA: TGCGCCAGCAGCATAACAAATCTTAGGGATGAGCAGTTCTTC.

The rearrangement joins TRBV3-1 to TRBJ2-5, with 7 bases lining up with TRBD1. The length of the CDR3 is 15 residues. Trimming at V came to 3 bases and at J to 2 bases, leaving 6 bases not matched to a gene. Germline loops: CDR1 LGHDT, CDR2 YNNKEL (reference sequence). CDR3 amino acids: CASSHSDRNQETQYF. The CDR3 DNA sequence: TGTGCCAGCAGCCATTCGGACAGGAATCAAGAGACCCAGTACTTC.

This rearrangement joins TRBV7-9 to TRBJ2-1; D not resolved. CDR3 length: 14 amino acids. In germline, CDR1 is SEHNR, CDR2 FQNEAQ (reference sequence). Trimming cost V 2 bases and J 1 base, with 6 bases left between them. For the CDR3, the DNA is TGTGCCAGCAGCTTAATAGCTTCCTACAATGAGCAGTTCTTC. It specifies CASSLIASYNEQFF.

This clonotype has only a few counts. This rearrangement joins TRBV7-3 to TRBJ2-7, with 7 bases lining up with TRBD1. This CDR3 contains 17 residues. Germline-derived CDR1 and CDR2 are SGHTA and FQGTGA. With 5 bases clipped from V and 3 bases from J, the junction kept 16 bases outside the gene matches. Written as DNA, the CDR3 is TGTGCCAGCAGCCCCCGACAGGGACGAGTTTCCTTCTACGAGCAGTACTTC. Amino acids: CASSPRQGRVSFYEQYF. Full variable domain (remainder filled in from reference TRBV7-3 and TRBJ2-7): GAGVSQTPSNKVTEKGKYVELRCDPISGHTALYWYRQSLGQGPEFLIYFQGTGAADDSGLPNDRFFAVRPEGSVSTLKIQRTERGDSAVYLCASSPRQGRVSFYEQYFGPGTRLTVT.

The V and J genes are TRBV4-3 and TRBJ1-1, with unresolved D. The germline V gene has CDR1 LGHNA and CDR2 YSLEER. With 1 base removed from V and 5 bases from J, the gap between germline ends came to 8 bases. The CDR3 covers 13 residues. CDR3 coding DNA: TGCGCCAGCAGCCAAGGCGGGTTGACTGAAGCTTTCTTT. Translation: CASSQGGLTEAFF.

V gene TRBV5-6 combines with J gene TRBJ2-1; 8 bases map to TRBD1. The germline gives CDR1 SGHDT, CDR2 YYEEEE. V trimming: 2 bases; J trimming: 9 bases; junction bases outside the gene matches: 10. The CDR3 is 15 amino acids. The CDR3 spells CASSFGTGIDSEQFF. The CDR3 DNA follows: TGTGCCAGCAGCTTTGGGACAGGCATTGACAGTGAGCAGTTCTTC.

This clonotype was recorded a few times. The rearrangement links TRBV12-3 or TRBV12-4 to TRBJ1-6, with D unclear. The V gene lost 2 bases and the J gene lost 9 bases, with 8 bases spanning the gap. CDR3 size: 13 residues. Written as DNA, the CDR3 is TGTGCCAGCAGTTTAAGGGATTCTTCACCCCTCCACTTT. It codes for CASSLRDSSPLHF.

This clonotype was counted a single time. The chain carries TRBV11-1 and TRBJ2-7; tentatively, D is TRBD1 (5 bases). V was cut by 0 bases and J by 3 bases, with 21 bases left in between. CDR1 is SGHAT and CDR2 is FQDESV in the germline V gene (reference sequence). There are 18 residues in the CDR3. CDR3 in DNA: TGTGCCAGCAGCTTAGCGTCTATGACGGACGGCCAGGGCTACGAGCAGTACTTC. Its protein is CASSLASMTDGQGYEQYF. Using reference TRBV11-1 and TRBJ2-7 for the parts outside the CDR3, the full variable domain is EAEVAQSPRYKITEKSQAVAFWCDPISGHATLYWYRQILGQGPELLVQFQDESVVDDSQLPKDRFSAERLKGVDSTLKIQPAELGDSAMYLCASSLASMTDGQGYEQYFGPGTRLTVT.

The gene calls are TRBV7-9 and TRBJ1-5; D is ambiguous. This CDR3 is built from 15 residues. CDR1 and CDR2 from the germline V gene are SEHNR and FQNEAQ (reference sequence). The germline V and J ends were trimmed by 5 bases and 0 bases, with 11 bases remaining between them. The CDR3 sequence is CASSPSGDSNQPQHF. In DNA form, the CDR3 reads TGTGCCAGCAGCCCCTCCGGGGATAGCAATCAGCCCCAGCATTTT.

The chain has TRBV5-1 and TRBJ2-5, with 10 bases fitting TRBD2. CDR3 size: 16 residues. With 7 bases clipped from V and 4 bases from J, the junction kept 13 bases outside the gene matches. Germline V gene sequence: CDR1 SGHRS, CDR2 YFSETQ. The CDR3 bases are TGCGCCAGCCGCGGAGGGGCTAGCGGGAGTGGAGAGACCCAGTACTTC. As protein: CASRGGASGSGETQYF. The complete variable domain, with remaining parts taken from reference TRBV5-1 and TRBJ2-5, reads KAGVTQTPRYLIKTRGQQVTLSCSPISGHRSVSWYQQTPGQGLQFLFEYFSETQRNKGNFPGRFSGRQFSNSRSEMNVSTLELGDSALYLCASRGGASGSGETQYFGPGTRLLVL.

This clonotype was picked up a small number of times. The gene calls are TRBV27 and TRBJ1-2, with D possibly TRBD1 on 5 matching bases. Trimming cost V 6 bases and J 5 bases, with 19 bases left between them. Germline lookup yields CDR1 MNHEY and CDR2 SMNVEV (reference sequence). This CDR3 is built from 15 residues. CDR3 DNA sequence: TGTGCCAGCAGCCGTGGCAGGGTCCCATTGTATGGCTACACCTTC. It is translated as CASSRGRVPLYGYTF.

This clonotype was detected only a few times. The chain combines TRBV5-1 with TRBJ2-3; 7 positions agree with TRBD2. The germline V gene has CDR1 SGHRS and CDR2 YFSETQ. Trimming cost V 2 bases and J 8 bases; bases outside gene matches: 5. There are 13 residues in the CDR3. The CDR3 bases are TGCGCCAGCAGCTTCACCCTAGCGGCTACGCAGTATTTT. It encodes CASSFTLAATQYF.

This clonotype has just a few counts. The chain links TRBV5-1 to TRBJ2-3, with 8 positions matching TRBD2. CDR3 length equals 15 residues. Trimming removed 6 bases from V and 8 bases from J; junction bases left unmatched: 14. Germline CDR1 reads SGHRS; CDR2 reads YFSETQ. The CDR3 DNA reads TGCGCCAGCAAAGGAGCGGGAGAAGGTGGGGGTACGCAGTATTTT. Residues: CASKGAGEGGGTQYF.

V gene TRBV10-3 combines with J gene TRBJ2-3; 7 nucleotides line up with TRBD2. CDR3 size: 16 residues. With 0 bases clipped from V and 5 bases from J, the junction kept 8 bases outside the gene matches. Germline V lookup: CDR1 ENHRY, CDR2 SYGVKD. CDR3 loop: CAISESRLAGEDTQYF. CDR3 sequence (DNA): TGTGCCATCAGTGAGTCCAGGCTTGCGGGAGAAGATACGCAGTATTTT.

This chain links TRBV20-1 with TRBJ2-5; the match to TRBD2 covers 8 bases. The germline gives CDR1 DFQATT, CDR2 SNEGSKA (reference sequence). CDR3 size: 14 residues. V trimming: 3 bases; J trimming: 4 bases; junction bases outside the gene matches: 7. CDR3 region: CSASSTSGIETQYF. The CDR3 bases are TGCAGTGCTAGTTCCACTAGCGGTATAGAGACCCAGTACTTC.

Only a few counts were recorded for this clonotype. The V and J genes are TRBV7-9 and TRBJ2-5, with unresolved D. The CDR3 runs 17 residues. Deletions cut 1 base from V and 4 bases from J, with 19 bases between. CDR1 and CDR2 from the germline V gene are SEHNR and FQNEAQ (reference sequence). The chain's CDR3 is CASSLGPTLRRAETQYF. The CDR3 DNA reads as TGTGCCAGCAGCTTAGGGCCTACCCTTCGTCGAGCAGAGACCCAGTACTTC.

V and J are TRBV15 and TRBJ2-1, with TRBD2 matching over 11 bases. The germline V gene has CDR1 LNHNV and CDR2 YYDKDF (reference sequence). V was pared by 0 bases and J by 10 bases, with 5 bases of the junction left unmatched. The CDR3 consists of 15 residues. The CDR3 sequence: CATSRDRLAGGEQFF. CDR3 DNA: TGTGCCACCAGCAGAGATCGGCTAGCGGGAGGAGAGCAGTTCTTC.